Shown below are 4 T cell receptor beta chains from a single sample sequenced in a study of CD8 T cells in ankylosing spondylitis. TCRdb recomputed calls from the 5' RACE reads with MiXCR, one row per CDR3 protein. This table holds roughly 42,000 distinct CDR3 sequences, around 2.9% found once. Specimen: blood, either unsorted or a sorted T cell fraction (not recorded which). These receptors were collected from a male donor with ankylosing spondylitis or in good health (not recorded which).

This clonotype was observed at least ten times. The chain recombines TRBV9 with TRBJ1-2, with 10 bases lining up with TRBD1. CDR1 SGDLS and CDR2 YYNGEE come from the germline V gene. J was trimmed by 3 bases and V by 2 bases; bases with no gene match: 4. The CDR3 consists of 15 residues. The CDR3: CASSVGQGVYYGYTF. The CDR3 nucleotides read TGTGCCAGCAGCGTCGGACAGGGGGTGTACTATGGCTACACCTTC.

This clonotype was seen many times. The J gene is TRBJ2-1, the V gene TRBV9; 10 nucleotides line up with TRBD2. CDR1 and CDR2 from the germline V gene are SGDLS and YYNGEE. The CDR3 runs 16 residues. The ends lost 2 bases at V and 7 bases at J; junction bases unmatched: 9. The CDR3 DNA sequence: TGTGCCAGCAGCGTGACCTGGACTAGCGGATTTAATGAGCAGTTCTTC. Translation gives CASSVTWTSGFNEQFF.

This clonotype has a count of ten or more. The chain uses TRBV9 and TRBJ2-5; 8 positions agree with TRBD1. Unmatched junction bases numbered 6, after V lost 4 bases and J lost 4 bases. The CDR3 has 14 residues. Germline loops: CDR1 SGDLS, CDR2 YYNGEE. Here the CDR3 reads CASSPGQVGETQYF. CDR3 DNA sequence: TGTGCCAGCAGCCCGGGACAGGTGGGAGAGACCCAGTACTTC. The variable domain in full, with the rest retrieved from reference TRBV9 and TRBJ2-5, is DSGVTQTPKHLITATGQRVTLRCSPRSGDLSVYWYQQSLDQGLQFLIQYYNGEERAKGNILERFSAQQFPDLHSELNLSSLELGDSALYFCASSPGQVGETQYFGPGTRLLVL.

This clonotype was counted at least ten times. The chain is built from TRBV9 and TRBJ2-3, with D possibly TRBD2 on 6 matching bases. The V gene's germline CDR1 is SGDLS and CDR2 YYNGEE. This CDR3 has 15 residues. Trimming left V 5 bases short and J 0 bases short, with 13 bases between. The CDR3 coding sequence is TGTGCCAGCAGTGAAACCGGGACTAGCACAGATACGCAGTATTTT. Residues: CASSETGTSTDTQYF.